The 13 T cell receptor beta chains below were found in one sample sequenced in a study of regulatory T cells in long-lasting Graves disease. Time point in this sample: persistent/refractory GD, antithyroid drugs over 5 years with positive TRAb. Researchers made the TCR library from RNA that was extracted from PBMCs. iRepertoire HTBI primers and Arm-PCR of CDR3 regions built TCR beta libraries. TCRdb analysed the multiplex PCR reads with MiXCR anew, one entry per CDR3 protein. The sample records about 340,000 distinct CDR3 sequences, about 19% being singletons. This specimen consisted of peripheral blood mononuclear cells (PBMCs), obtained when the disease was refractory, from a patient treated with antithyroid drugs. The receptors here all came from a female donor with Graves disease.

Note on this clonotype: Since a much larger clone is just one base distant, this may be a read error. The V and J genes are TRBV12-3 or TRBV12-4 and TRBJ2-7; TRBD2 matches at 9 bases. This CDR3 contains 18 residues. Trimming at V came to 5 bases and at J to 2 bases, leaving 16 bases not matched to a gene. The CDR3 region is CASSLYGRGTSRAYEQYF. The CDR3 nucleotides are TGTGCCAGCAGTCTCTATGGAAGGGGGACTAGCAGAGCCTACGAGCAGTACTTC.

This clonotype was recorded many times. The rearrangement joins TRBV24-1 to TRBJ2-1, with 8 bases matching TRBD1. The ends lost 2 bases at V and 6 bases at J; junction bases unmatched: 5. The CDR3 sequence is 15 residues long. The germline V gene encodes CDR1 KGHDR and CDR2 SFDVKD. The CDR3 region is CATSDSDRGFNEQFF. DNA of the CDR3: TGTGCCACCAGTGATTCCGACAGGGGATTCAATGAGCAGTTCTTC.

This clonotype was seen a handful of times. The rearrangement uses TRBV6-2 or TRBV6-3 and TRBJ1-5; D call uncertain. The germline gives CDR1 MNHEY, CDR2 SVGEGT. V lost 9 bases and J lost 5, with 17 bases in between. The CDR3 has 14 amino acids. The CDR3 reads CARKSWDSHQPQHF. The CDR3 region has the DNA TGTGCCAGAAAGTCGTGGGATTCCCATCAGCCCCAGCATTTT.

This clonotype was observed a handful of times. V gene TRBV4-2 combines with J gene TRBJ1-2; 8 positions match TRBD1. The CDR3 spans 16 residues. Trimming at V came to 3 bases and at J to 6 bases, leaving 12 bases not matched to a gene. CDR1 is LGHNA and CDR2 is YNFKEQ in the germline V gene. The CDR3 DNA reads TGTGCCAGCAGCCAGGCTAATACAGGGGGGGGACATGGCTACACCTTC. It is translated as CASSQANTGGGHGYTF.

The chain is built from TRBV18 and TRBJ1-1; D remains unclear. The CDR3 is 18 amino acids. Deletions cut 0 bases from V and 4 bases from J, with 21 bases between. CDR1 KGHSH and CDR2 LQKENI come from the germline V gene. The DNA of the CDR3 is TGTGCCAGCTCACCACCGGGGTTTACAGATCTGGGTCGCACTGAAGCTTTCTTT. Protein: CASSPPGFTDLGRTEAFF.

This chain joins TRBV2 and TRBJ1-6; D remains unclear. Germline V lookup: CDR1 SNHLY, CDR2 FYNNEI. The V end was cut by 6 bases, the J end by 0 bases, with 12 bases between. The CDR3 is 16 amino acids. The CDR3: CASSKGPLSYNSPLHF. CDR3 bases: TGTGCCAGCAGCAAGGGCCCACTCTCCTATAATTCACCCCTCCACTTT.

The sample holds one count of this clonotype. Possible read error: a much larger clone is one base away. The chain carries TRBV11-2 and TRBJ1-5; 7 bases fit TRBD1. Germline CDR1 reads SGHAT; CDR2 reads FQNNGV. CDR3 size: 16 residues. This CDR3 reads CAGSLVTGTANQPQHF. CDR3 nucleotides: TGTGCCGGCAGCTTAGTAACCGGGACAGCTAATCAGCCCCAGCATTTT.

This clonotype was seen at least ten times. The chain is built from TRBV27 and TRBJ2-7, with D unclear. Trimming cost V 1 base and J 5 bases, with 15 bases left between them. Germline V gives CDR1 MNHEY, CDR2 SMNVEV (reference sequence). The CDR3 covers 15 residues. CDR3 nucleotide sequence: TGTGCCAGCAGTTTATTGCCAACCCCTCCCCACGAGCAGTACTTC. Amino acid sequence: CASSLLPTPPHEQYF.

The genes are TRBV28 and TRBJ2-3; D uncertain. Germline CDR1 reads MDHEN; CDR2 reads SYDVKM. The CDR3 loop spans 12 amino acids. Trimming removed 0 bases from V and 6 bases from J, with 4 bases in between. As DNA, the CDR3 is TGTGCCAGCAGTTTATGGGGGGATACGCAGTATTTT. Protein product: CASSLWGDTQYF.

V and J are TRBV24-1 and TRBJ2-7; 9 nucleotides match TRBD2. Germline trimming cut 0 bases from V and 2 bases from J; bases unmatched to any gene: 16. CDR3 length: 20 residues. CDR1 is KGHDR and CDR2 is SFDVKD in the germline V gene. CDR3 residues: CATSDLGGTSYSGPAYEQYF. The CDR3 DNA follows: TGTGCCACCAGTGATTTGGGCGGGACTAGCTACTCCGGGCCAGCCTACGAGCAGTACTTC.

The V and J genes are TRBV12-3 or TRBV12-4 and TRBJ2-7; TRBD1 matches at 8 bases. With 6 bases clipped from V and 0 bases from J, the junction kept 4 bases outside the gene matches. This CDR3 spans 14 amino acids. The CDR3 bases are TGTGCCAGCAGCTGGGACAGGAGCTCCTACGAGCAGTACTTC. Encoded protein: CASSWDRSSYEQYF.

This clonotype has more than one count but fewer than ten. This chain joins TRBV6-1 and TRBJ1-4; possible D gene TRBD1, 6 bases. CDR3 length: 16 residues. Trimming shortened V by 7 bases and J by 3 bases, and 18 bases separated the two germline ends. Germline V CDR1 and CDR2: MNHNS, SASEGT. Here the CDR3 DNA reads TGTGCCAGCAACCTAGACCACAGGGTAGCTAATGAAAAACTGTTTTTT. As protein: CASNLDHRVANEKLFF.

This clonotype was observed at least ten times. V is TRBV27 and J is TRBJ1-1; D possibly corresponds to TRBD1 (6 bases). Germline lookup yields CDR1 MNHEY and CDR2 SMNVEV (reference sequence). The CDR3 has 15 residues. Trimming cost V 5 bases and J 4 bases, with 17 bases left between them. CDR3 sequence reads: CASSLQGAKSTEAFF. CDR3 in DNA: TGTGCCAGCAGTCTACAGGGCGCGAAGAGCACTGAAGCTTTCTTT.